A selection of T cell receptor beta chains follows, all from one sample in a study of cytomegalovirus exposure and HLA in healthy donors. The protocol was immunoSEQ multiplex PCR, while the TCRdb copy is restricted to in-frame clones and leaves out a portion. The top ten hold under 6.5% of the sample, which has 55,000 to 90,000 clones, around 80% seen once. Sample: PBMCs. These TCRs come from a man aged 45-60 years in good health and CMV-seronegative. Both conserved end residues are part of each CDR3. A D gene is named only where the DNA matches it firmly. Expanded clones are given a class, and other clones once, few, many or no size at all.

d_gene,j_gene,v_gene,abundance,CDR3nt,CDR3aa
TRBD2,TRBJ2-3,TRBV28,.,TGTGCCATGACTAGCTCGAGCACAGATACGCAGTATTTT,CAMTSSSTDTQYF
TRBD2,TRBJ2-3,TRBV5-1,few,TGCGCCAGCAGCGGGACTAGCGGGGAAGTTACAGATACGCAGTATTTT,CASSGTSGEVTDTQYF
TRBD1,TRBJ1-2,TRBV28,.,TGTGCCAGCAGTCCGGACAGGAATGGCTACACCTTC,CASSPDRNGYTF
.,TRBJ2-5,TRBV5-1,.,TGCGCCAGCAGCTTGGGTACAGGGCTACAGACCCAGTACTTC,CASSLGTGLQTQYF
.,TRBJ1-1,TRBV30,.,TGTGCCTGGACAAAGAAGCCGAGGAACACTGAAGCTTTCTTT,CAWTKKPRNTEAFF
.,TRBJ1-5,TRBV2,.,TGTGCCAGCAGTGAATTAAGTGGCGGGCAGCCCCAGCATTTT,CASSELSGGQPQHF
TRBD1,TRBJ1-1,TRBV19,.,TGTGCCAGTAGTCCCCGGGACAGGGGGCGCGGTGGGCCTGAAGCTTTCTTT,CASSPRDRGRGGPEAFF
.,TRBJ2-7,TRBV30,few,TGTGCCTGGAGTGTACATCCCCGCAGGCTGAGCTCCTACGAGCAGTACTTC,CAWSVHPRRLSSYEQYF
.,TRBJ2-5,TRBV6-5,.,TGTGCCAGCAGGCGAACCCAGGGACTCCCGGAGACCCAGTACTTC,CASRRTQGLPETQYF
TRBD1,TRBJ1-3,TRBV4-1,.,TGCGCCAGCAGCCAGGGGACAGTCTCTGGAAACACCATATATTTT,CASSQGTVSGNTIYF
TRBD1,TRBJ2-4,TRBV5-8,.,TGTGCCAGCAGCTTGGAACAGGGGCTAGCCAAAAACATTCAGTACTTC,CASSLEQGLAKNIQYF
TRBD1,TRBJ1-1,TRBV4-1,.,TGCGCCAGCAGCCAAGATAACAGGGGCTATGCGGAAGCTTTCTTT,CASSQDNRGYAEAFF
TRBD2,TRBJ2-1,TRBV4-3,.,TGCGCCAGCAACCAGGGACTAGCGTACAATGAGCAGTTCTTC,CASNQGLAYNEQFF
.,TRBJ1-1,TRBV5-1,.,TGCGCCAGCAGCTTGGCCGCGGGTTTTGAAGCTTTCTTT,CASSLAAGFEAFF
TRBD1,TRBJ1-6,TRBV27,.,TGTGCCAGCAGCCCTCTTCTGACAGGGAAGGGTTCACCCCTCCACTTT,CASSPLLTGKGSPLHF
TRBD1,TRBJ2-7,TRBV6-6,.,TGTGCCAGCAGTTACGCAGGGACAGGGGCCTACGAGCAGTACTTC,CASSYAGTGAYEQYF
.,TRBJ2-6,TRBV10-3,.,TGTGCCATCAGTGAGTCGAGGGCAGCTGGGGCCAACGTCCTGACTTTC,CAISESRAAGANVLTF
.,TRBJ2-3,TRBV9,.,TGTGCCAGCAGCGTAGACAGTGGGAGAGTAGATACGCAGTATTTT,CASSVDSGRVDTQYF
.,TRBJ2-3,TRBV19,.,TGTGCCAGTAGTCCTATCTCCCGGGGGTCATTGGATACGCAGTATTTT,CASSPISRGSLDTQYF
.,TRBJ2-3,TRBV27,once,TGTGCCAGCAGTTTAATCGGTCTAGCGTCGGATACGCAGTATTTT,CASSLIGLASDTQYF
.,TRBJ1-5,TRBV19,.,TGTGCCAGTAGTATTTTACAGTTTATTCCTCAGCCCCAGCATTTT,CASSILQFIPQPQHF
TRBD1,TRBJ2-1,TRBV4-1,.,TGCGCCAGCAGCCTACAGGGGCAGGTCTCCTACAATGAGCAGTTCTTC,CASSLQGQVSYNEQFF